This TCR beta chain came from a study of T cells in Graves' hyperthyroidism and ophthalmopathy (dated by TCRdb to the late 2010s). A note on the overall study: Peripheral blood was collected at initial diagnosis, before any treatment. A discovery cohort of around 98 patients, roughly 45 with Graves' ophthalmopathy and more than 55 with stable Graves' hyperthyroidism, was used to find distinguishing TCR V-J signatures. Whether ophthalmopathy could be predicted prospectively was tested in an independent validation cohort made up of under 20 hyperthyroidism patients plus 17 patients who later progressed to ophthalmopathy. For training and testing, the approximately 97 patients in the discovery cohort were randomly divided in a 7:3 ratio. Thyroid tissue and blood T-cell repertoires from six or seven Graves' hyperthyroidism patients were also compared in the study. After sampling, hyperthyroidism patients received methimazole starting at 30 mg daily, and ophthalmopathy patients received high-dose intravenous methylprednisolone. According to the paper, TCR Vbeta CDR3 sequencing was carried out on approximately 140 peripheral blood samples, which came from fewer than 50 ophthalmopathy, 80 or so hyperthyroidism and roughly 17 progressor patients. The investigation overall reported the following: Most expanded thyroid clonotypes (frequency above 0.001) were also detected in blood, a finding suggesting that blood repertoires may reflect thyroid immune responses. During validation, the model predicted progression to ophthalmopathy a median of roughly six months ahead of onset, with approximately 70% sensitivity and about 75% specificity. Ophthalmopathy was separated from stable hyperthyroidism by a 13 V-J signature model, with roughly 88% sensitivity and about 81% specificity obtained in cross-validation and 80%/75% obtained in testing. No statistical method was used to fix the sample size in advance, and group allocation was not hidden from the investigators.

The TCR beta CDR3 regions were amplified from RNA transcripts. A first-round RT-PCR of the TCR CDR3 used the HTBI primer set with the Qiagen OneStep RT-PCR kit. Libraries were constructed in a second round of multiplex PCR, after which size selection and purification were carried out. Libraries were sequenced paired-end with 100 bp reads on an Illumina HiSeq2000. The study's processing was this. SOAPnuke was used to process the raw data, with reads discarded if the reads contained adapters or uncalled bases, had a mean Phred below 15, or lacked an exact constant-primer or identifier match. COPE v1.2.5 was used to merge the high-quality paired reads, and each unique nucleotide sequence was defined as a clonotype. Clonotypes were aligned to IMGT TRBV, TRBD and TRBJ reference segments using MiTCR v1.1. The analysis included only V-J combinations with a frequency above 0.0001, which together covered about 99% of the repertoires. The TCS score was defined as F50 (clonal expansion) divided by E x V (chaos), with BLOSUM62-based TCRdist calculated between CDR3 peptides within each V-J. Welch's t-statistics and random forest reduced around 510 V-J features to 10 to 15, which were used in a naive Bayes classifier (R e1071). TCRdb itself trimmed the public reads at Q25 with fastp, ran MiXCR and retained productive beta chains. CDR3 protein duplicates are merged, each entry listing the most common genes and DNA. For this entry, the V and J calls and clone size follow TCRdb and not the study's own pipeline. Within this sample are about 500,000 distinct CDR3 sequences, with about 15% of them counted one time only. Of the sample, roughly a sixth is held by the ten largest clones.

Ophthalmopathy patients had moderately to severely active disease, Clinical Activity Score of at least 3, NOSPECS grade of at least 4, and duration under 3 months. Exclusion was applied to patients with uncontrolled infections, other autoimmune diseases, pregnancy or lactation. Clinical symptoms, serum thyroxine and TRAb, thyroid ultrasound, and orbital computed tomography formed the basis for the diagnoses. PBMCs were separated from under 11 ml of fresh peripheral blood using Ficoll-Paque density gradient centrifugation. Trizol reagent was used to extract total RNA, and RNA quality was then checked on an Agilent 2100 Bioanalyzer. CDR1 KGHSH and CDR2 LQKENI were looked up in the germline V gene. Ends trimmed: V by 2 bases, J by 0 bases; bases unmatched to a gene: 8. The CDR3 numbers 20 residues from cysteine through phenylalanine. Only the CDR3 DNA stays, 60 bases, in frame from base 1. To note about this clonotype: Its antigen specificity is not known. Per-base qualities were not stored, and no clone one base away is much larger.

The sample comprised blood. This sequence was found in a woman between 18 and 29 years old with Graves' ophthalmopathy. The chain is encoded by TRBV18 joined to TRBJ2-1, and 15 bases in between align with TRBD2. The nucleotide sequence is TGTGCCAGCTCACCATCGGGACTAGCGGGAGGAGAGGGCTCCTACAATGAGCAGTTCTTC. It is translated as CASSPSGLAGGEGSYNEQFF.